This T cell receptor beta chain was identified in a study of shared clonotypes between healthy human individuals. Broader study findings: Clonotype sharing among donors, it was expected, would be affected by sequencing depth.

The CDR3 has 12 residues. The germline V gene encodes CDR1 SGDLS and CDR2 YYNGEE. The V end lost 0 bases, the J end lost 4 bases, and 1 base lay between the germline ends. Into CD45RA+ naive and CD45RA-negative memory subsets, the CD4+ cells were split. Assay used: immunoSEQ multiplex PCR; TCRdb lists only in-frame clones, some missing. The data hold about 1.1 million clones, with roughly 80% observed a single time. In this sample, this clone turned up a few times. What it recognizes is unknown. Other DNA sequences within the sample encode an identical CDR3. This TCR was sampled from a man aged 18 to 29 in good health. Some clones in this sample may be carry-over from other donors' samples. The rearrangement joins TRBV9 to TRBJ2-2; no firm D call. The specimen was memory CD4+ T cells from PBMCs. The subset here: CD45RA-negative fraction. CDR3 sequence reads: CASSVATGELFF. The CDR3 bases are TGTGCCAGCAGCGTAGCCACCGGGGAGCTGTTTTTT.